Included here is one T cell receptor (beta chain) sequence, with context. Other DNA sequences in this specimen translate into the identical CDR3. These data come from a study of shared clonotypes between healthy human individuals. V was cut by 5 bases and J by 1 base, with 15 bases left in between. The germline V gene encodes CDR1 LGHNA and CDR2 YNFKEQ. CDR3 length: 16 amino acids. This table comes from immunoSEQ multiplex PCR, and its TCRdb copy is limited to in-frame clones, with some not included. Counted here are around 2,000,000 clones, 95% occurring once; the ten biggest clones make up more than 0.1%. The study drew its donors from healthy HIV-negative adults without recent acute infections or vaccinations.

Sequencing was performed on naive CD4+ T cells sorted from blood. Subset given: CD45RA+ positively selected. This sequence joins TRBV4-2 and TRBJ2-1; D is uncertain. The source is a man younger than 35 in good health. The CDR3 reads CASSLGRPESYNEQFF. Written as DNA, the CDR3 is TGTGCCAGCAGCTTAGGACGTCCCGAGTCCTACAATGAGCAGTTCTTC.